The 5 T cell receptor beta chains below come from one sample, sequenced in a study of T cell responses to AZD1222 COVID-19 vaccine. Sequencing was performed with immunoSEQ multiplex PCR; in TCRdb, only in-frame clones are kept and a portion is missing. The sample has over 150,000 clones, 70% to 90% seen once. This material consisted of peripheral blood, taken 28 days after the second AZD1222 dose. The receptor source for this set is an adult who received the AZD1222 COVID-19 vaccine.

The rearrangement joins TRBV27 to TRBJ1-6; 7 nucleotides line up with TRBD1. Germline V gene lookup returns CDR1 MNHEY and CDR2 SMNVEV (reference sequence). The CDR3 runs to 16 residues. V dropped 5 bases and J dropped 6; count of bases not matched to a gene: 10. CDR3: CASSPNPGQPNSPLHF. Here the CDR3 DNA reads TGTGCCAGCAGTCCCAACCCGGGACAGCCTAATTCACCCCTCCACTTT.

The chain couples TRBV11-2 to TRBJ1-3, with D possibly matching TRBD1 (5 bases). In germline, CDR1 is SGHAT, CDR2 FQNNGV. The CDR3 totals 15 residues. Trimming left V 6 bases short and J 3 bases short, with 15 bases between. This chain's CDR3 is CASRQRLGVGNTIYF. CDR3 DNA: TGTGCCAGCAGACAAAGGCTGGGGGTTGGAAACACCATATATTTT.

V gene TRBV3-1 (or the pseudogene TRBV3-2) combines with J gene TRBJ1-5; D not certain. The CDR3 sequence is 16 residues long. Trimming removed 1 base from V and 8 bases from J, with 18 bases in between. Germline values: CDR1 LGHDT, CDR2 YNNKEL (reference sequence). Here the CDR3 reads CASSQGLSTSIKPQHF. For the CDR3, the DNA is TGTGCCAGCAGCCAAGGCCTGAGTACGAGTATCAAGCCCCAGCATTTT.

The chain has TRBV6-4 and TRBJ2-7; 8 bases are a match to TRBD2. CDR3 length equals 15 residues. CDR1 is MRHNA, CDR2 SNTAGT, per germline. V lost 2 bases to trimming and J lost 4 bases; unmatched junction nucleotides: 7. The CDR3 DNA reads as TGTGCCAGCAGTGACCGGGGGGGGTCCCCTTACGAGCAGTACTTC. Amino acids: CASSDRGGSPYEQYF.

The rearrangement links TRBV30 to TRBJ1-1; no firm D call. This CDR3 is 15 amino acids long. The germline CDR1 and CDR2 sequences are GTSNPN and SVGIG (reference sequence). Trimming took off 4 bases at V and 1 base at J, with 16 bases between the two ends. The CDR3 is CAWTMGKGRNTEAFF. CDR3 nucleotides: TGTGCCTGGACCATGGGAAAAGGGAGGAACACTGAAGCTTTCTTT.